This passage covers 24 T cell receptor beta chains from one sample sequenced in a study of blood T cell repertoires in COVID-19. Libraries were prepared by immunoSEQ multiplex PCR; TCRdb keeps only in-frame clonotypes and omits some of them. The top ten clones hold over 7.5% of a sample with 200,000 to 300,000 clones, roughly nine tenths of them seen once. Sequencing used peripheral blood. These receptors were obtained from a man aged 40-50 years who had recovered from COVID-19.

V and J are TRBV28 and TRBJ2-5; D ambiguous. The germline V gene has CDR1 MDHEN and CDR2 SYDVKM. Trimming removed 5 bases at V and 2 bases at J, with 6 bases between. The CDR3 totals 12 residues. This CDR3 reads CASSPSQETQYF. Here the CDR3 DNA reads TGTGCCAGCAGTCCCTCGCAAGAGACCCAGTACTTC.

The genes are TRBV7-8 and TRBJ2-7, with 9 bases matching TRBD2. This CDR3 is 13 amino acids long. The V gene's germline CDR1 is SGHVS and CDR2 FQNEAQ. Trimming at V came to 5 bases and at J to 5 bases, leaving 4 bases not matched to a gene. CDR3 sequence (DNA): TGTGCCAGCAGCCCACGGACTAGCGACGAGCAGTACTTC. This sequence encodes CASSPRTSDEQYF.

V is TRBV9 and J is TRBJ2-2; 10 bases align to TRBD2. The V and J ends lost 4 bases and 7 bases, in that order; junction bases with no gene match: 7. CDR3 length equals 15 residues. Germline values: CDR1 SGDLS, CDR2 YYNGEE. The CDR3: CASSIERGGVGELFF. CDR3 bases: TGTGCCAGCAGCATAGAGCGGGGGGGCGTCGGGGAGCTGTTTTTT.

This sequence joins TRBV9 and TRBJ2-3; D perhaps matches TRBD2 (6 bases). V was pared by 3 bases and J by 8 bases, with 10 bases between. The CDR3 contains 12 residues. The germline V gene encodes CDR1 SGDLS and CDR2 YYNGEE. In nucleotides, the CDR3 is TGTGCCAGCAGCGCGAGCGGGCCTACGCAGTATTTT. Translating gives CASSASGPTQYF.

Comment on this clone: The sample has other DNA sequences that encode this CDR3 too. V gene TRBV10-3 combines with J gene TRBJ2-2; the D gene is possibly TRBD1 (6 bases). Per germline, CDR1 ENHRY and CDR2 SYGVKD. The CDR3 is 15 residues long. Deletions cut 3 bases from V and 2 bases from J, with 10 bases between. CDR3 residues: CAISERGTNTGELFF. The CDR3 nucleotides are TGTGCCATCAGTGAACGAGGGACAAACACCGGGGAGCTGTTTTTT.

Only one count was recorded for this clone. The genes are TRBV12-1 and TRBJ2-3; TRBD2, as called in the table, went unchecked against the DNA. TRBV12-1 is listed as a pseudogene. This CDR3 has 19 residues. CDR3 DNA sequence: TGTGCCAGCAGGACGAGGCGCGGGAGGTGTAGACCTAGCACAGATACGCAGTATTTT. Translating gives CASRTRRGRCRPSTDTQYF.

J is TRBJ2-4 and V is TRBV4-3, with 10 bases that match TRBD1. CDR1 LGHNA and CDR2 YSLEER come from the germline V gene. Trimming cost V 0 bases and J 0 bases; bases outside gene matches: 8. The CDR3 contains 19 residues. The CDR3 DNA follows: TGCGCCAGCAGCCAAGATCGTTTGACAGGGGGCAAAGCCAAAAACATTCAGTACTTC. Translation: CASSQDRLTGGKAKNIQYF.

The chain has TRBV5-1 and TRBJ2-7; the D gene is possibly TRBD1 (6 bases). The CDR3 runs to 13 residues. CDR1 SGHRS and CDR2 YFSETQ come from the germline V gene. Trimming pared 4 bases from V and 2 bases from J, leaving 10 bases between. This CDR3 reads CASSRTVAYEQYF. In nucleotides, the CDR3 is TGCGCCAGCAGCAGGACAGTCGCCTACGAGCAGTACTTC.

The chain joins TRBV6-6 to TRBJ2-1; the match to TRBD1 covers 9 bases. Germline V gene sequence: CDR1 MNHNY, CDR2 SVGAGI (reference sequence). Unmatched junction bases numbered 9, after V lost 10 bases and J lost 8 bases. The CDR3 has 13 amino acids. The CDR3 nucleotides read TGTGCCACACAGGGGGCGGGGAGCGATGAGCAGTTCTTC. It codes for CATQGAGSDEQFF.

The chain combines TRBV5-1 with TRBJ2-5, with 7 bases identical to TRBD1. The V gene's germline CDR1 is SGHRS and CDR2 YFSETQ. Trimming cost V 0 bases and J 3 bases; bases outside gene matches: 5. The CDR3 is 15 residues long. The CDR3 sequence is CASSLGARGKETQYF. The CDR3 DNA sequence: TGCGCCAGCAGCTTGGGGGCCAGGGGGAAAGAGACCCAGTACTTC.

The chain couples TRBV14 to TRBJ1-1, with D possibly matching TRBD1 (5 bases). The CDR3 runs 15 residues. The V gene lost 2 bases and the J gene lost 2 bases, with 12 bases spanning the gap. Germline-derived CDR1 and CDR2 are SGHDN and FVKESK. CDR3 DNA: TGTGCCAGCAGCCAATGGGGAAGGGGAAACACTGAAGCTTTCTTT. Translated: CASSQWGRGNTEAFF.

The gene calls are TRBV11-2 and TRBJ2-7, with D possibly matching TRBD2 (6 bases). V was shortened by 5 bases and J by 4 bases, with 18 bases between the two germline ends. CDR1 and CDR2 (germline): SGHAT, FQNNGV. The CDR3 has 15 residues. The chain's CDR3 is CASSIPPGRGYEQYF. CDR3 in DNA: TGTGCCAGCAGCATACCCCCCGGGCGGGGTTACGAGCAGTACTTC.

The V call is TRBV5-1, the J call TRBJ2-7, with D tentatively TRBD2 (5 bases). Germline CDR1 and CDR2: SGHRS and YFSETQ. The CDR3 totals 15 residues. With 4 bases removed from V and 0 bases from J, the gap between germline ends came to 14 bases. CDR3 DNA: TGCGCCAGCAGCACACTAGGGTCCCGCTCCTACGAGCAGTACTTC. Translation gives CASSTLGSRSYEQYF.

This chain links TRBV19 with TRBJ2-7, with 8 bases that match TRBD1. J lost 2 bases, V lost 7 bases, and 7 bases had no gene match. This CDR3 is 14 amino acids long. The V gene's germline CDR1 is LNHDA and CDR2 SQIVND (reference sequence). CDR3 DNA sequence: TGTGCCAGTAAACCGGGACAGGCGACCTACGAGCAGTACTTC. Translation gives CASKPGQATYEQYF.

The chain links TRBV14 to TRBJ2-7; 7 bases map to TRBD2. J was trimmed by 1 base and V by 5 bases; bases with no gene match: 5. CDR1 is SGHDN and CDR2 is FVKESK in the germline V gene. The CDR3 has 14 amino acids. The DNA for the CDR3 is TGTGCCAGCAGCTGGACTAGATGGTCCTACGAGCAGTACTTC. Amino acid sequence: CASSWTRWSYEQYF.

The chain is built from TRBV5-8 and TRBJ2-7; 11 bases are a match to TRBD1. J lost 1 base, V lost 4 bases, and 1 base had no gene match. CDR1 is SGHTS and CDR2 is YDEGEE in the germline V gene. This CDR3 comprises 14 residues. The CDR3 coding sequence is TGTGCCAGCAGCCGGGACAGGGGGTCCTACGAGCAGTACTTC. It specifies CASSRDRGSYEQYF.

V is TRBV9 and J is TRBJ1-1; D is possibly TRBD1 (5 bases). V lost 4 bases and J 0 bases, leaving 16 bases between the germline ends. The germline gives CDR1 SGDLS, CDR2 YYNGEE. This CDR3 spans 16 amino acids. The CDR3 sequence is CASSSGHGTLNTEAFF. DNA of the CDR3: TGTGCCAGCAGCTCCGGCCACGGGACTCTGAACACTGAAGCTTTCTTT.

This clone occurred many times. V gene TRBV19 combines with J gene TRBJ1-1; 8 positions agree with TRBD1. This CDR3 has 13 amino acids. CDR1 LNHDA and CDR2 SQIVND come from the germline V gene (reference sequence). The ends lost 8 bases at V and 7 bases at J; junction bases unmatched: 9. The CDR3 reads CASWDRRFGEAFF. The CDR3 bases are TGTGCCAGTTGGGACAGGAGGTTTGGTGAAGCTTTCTTT.

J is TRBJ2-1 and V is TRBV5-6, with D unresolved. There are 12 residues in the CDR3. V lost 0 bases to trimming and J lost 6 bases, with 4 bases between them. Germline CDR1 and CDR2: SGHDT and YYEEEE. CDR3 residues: CASSLGLNEQFF. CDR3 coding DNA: TGTGCCAGCAGCTTGGGGCTCAATGAGCAGTTCTTC.

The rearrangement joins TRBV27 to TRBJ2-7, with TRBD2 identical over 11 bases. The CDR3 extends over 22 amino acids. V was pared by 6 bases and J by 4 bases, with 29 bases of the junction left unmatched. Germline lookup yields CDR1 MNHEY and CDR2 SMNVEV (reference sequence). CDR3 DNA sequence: TGTGCCAGCAGACCTCCCCCGACTAGCGGGATAGGCTATGTTTTTTTTGCGTACGAGCAGTACTTC. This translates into CASRPPPTSGIGYVFFAYEQYF.

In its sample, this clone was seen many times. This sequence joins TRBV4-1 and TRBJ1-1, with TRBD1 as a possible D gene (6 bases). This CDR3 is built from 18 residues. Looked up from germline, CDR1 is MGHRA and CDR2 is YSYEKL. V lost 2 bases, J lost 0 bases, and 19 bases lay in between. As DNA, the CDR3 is TGCGCCAGCAGCCAAATACAGGCCAGGGGAGACATGAACACTGAAGCTTTCTTT. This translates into CASSQIQARGDMNTEAFF.

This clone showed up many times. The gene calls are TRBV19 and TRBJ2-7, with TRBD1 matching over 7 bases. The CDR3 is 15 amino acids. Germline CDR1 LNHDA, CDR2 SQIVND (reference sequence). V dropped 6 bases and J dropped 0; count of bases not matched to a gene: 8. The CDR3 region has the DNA TGTGCCAGTAGCACAGGGGTGGACAGCTCCTACGAGCAGTACTTC. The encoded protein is CASSTGVDSSYEQYF.

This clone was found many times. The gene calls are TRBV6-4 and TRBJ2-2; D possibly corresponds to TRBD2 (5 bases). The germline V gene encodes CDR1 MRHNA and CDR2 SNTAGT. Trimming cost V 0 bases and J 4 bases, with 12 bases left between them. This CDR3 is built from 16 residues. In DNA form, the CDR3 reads TGTGCCAGCAGTGACTCCCAATCAGCGGCCACCGGGGAGCTGTTTTTT. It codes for CASSDSQSAATGELFF.

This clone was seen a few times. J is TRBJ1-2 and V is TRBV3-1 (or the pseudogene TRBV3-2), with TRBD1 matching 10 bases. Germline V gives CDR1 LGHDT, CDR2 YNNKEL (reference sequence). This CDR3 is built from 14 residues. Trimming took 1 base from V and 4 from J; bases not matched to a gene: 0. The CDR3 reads CASSQGTGGYGYTF. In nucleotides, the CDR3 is TGTGCCAGCAGCCAAGGGACAGGGGGCTATGGCTACACCTTC.